This is a list of T cell receptor beta chains from one sample in a study of technical replicates of blood from several donors. The method was immunoSEQ multiplex PCR; TCRdb's version includes in-frame clones alone and lacks a portion of them. The table has approximately 89,000 clones, roughly 94% seen once. Sequenced sample: T cells isolated from PBMCs. These receptors came from a human donor in good health. The CDR3 runs from the conserved cysteine through the conserved F or W. The order of the fields is CDR3 length, V gene, D gene, J gene, clone size, CDR3 DNA, CDR3 protein. D genes are given only for firm matches. Clone sizes are given selectively: once, few, many, or a class where the clone is expanded.

>13|TRBV10-3|NA|TRBJ1-1|NA
TGTGCCGTTTTTACGACAGGCTACACTGAAGCTTTCTTT
CAVFTTGYTEAFF
>16|TRBV6-5|TRBD2|TRBJ2-3|once
TGTGCCAGCAGTTACGGCGGGGGGAGCGGGGTAGATACGCAGTATTTT
CASSYGGGSGVDTQYF
>13|TRBV7-9|NA|TRBJ2-3|NA
TGTGCCAGCAGCTCTCTAAGCACAGATACGCAGTATTTT
CASSSLSTDTQYF
>13|TRBV14|NA|TRBJ2-3|NA
TGTGCCAGCAGCCAGGCCTTCACAGATACGCAGTATTTT
CASSQAFTDTQYF
>19|TRBV14|NA|TRBJ1-1|NA
TGTGCCAGCAGCCAAGTAAGGAGGAAGGCAGGGGAAAAGAACACTGAAGCTTTCTTT
CASSQVRRKAGEKNTEAFF
>15|TRBV5-6|NA|TRBJ1-3|NA
TGTGCCAGCAGCTTGGCCGGGGGGCCCGGAAACACCATATATTTT
CASSLAGGPGNTIYF
>14|TRBV27|TRBD1|TRBJ1-1|NA
TGTGCCAGCAGTCCCAACAGGGGTGGTGGTGAAGCTTTCTTT
CASSPNRGGGEAFF
>15|TRBV9|NA|TRBJ2-7|NA
TGTGCCAGCAGCGTAGGCCGGGTGAGCTCCTACGAGCAGTACTTC
CASSVGRVSSYEQYF
>15|TRBV7-2|NA|TRBJ2-1|NA
TGTGCCAGCAGCTTAGTATCTAGGCTCTACAATGAGCAGTTCTTC
CASSLVSRLYNEQFF
>15|TRBV23-1|TRBD1|TRBJ2-2|NA
TGCGCCAGCAGTCAACCGGGACAGGGGGCCGGGGAGCTGTTTTTT
CASSQPGQGAGELFF
>14|TRBV2|NA|TRBJ2-2|NA
TGTGCCAGCAAGGACGTTTCAGGGACCGGGGAGCTGTTTTTT
CASKDVSGTGELFF
>14|TRBV11-2|NA|TRBJ2-7|NA
TGTGCCAGCAGCTTCTCCAGGGGCGCCTACGAGCAGTACTTC
CASSFSRGAYEQYF
>15|TRBV5-4|NA|TRBJ2-5|NA
TGTGCCAGCAGCTTGCCAGGACAGATACAAGAGACCCAGTACTTC
CASSLPGQIQETQYF
>15|TRBV6-5|NA|TRBJ1-1|NA
TGTGCCAGCAACGGAGAAAGAACCGGGAACACTGAAGCTTTCTTT
CASNGERTGNTEAFF
>15|TRBV13|NA|TRBJ2-7|NA
TGTGCCAGCAGCTTAGGCCGCGGGGCGAGCTACGAGCAGTACTTC
CASSLGRGASYEQYF
>12|TRBV11-3|NA|TRBJ2-7|NA
TGTGCCAGCAGCAATAATACCTACGAGCAGTACTTC
CASSNNTYEQYF
>13|TRBV5-1|NA|TRBJ2-5|NA
TGCGCCAGCAGCTTGTTCAGCCAAGAGACCCAGTACTTC
CASSLFSQETQYF
>14|TRBV27|NA|TRBJ1-5|NA
TGTGCCAGCAGTTTTGACTCACGGGGTCAGCCCCAGCATTTT
CASSFDSRGQPQHF
>16|TRBV18|NA|TRBJ1-6|NA
TGTGCCAGCTCTCAGACGGGGAGCTCCTATAATTCACCCCTCCACTTT
CASSQTGSSYNSPLHF
>17|TRBV9|TRBD2|TRBJ2-3|NA
TGTGCCAGCAGCGCCCCTAGGTTTGCGGGGGTCACAGATACGCAGTATTTT
CASSAPRFAGVTDTQYF
>18|TRBV11-2|NA|TRBJ1-4|once
TGTGCCAGCAGCTTAGGGGACCTAGGGGGTGCAACTAATGAAAAACTGTTTTTT
CASSLGDLGGATNEKLFF
>15|TRBV5-1|NA|TRBJ1-1|NA
TGCGCCAGCAGCTTGGCCGGGGGGGCGGACACTGAAGCTTTCTTT
CASSLAGGADTEAFF
>12|TRBV6-5|NA|TRBJ1-1|once
TGTGCCAGCAGCCGAGAGAACACTGAAGCTTTCTTT
CASSRENTEAFF
>13|TRBV18|NA|TRBJ1-1|NA
TGTGCCAGCTACCAGGGGATGAACACTGAAGCTTTCTTT
CASYQGMNTEAFF
>13|TRBV6-6|NA|TRBJ2-3|NA
TGTGCCAGCAGCTTAAACAGGGTGGATACGCAGTATTTT
CASSLNRVDTQYF
>14|TRBV5-4|NA|TRBJ1-1|NA
TGTGCCAGCAGCTCGGGACACTTGAACACTGAAGCTTTCTTT
CASSSGHLNTEAFF
>14|TRBV6-6|TRBD1|TRBJ2-1|NA
TGTGCCAGCAGCGCGGACAGGTCCTACAATGAGCAGTTCTTC
CASSADRSYNEQFF
>13|TRBV11-3|NA|TRBJ2-7|NA
TGTGCCAGCAGCCGGGACAACTCCTACGAGCAGTACTTC
CASSRDNSYEQYF
>14|TRBV10-3|NA|TRBJ2-6|NA
TGTGCCATCAGTGGACACTCTGGGGCCAACGTCCTGACTTTC
CAISGHSGANVLTF
>14|TRBV5-5|TRBD1|TRBJ1-2|NA
TGTGCCAGCAGCTCCGGACAGGGCTGGTATGGCTACACCTTC
CASSSGQGWYGYTF
>13|TRBV5-1|NA|TRBJ2-1|NA
TGCGCCAGCAGCCCGGAGTTGGTGAATGAGCAGTTCTTC
CASSPELVNEQFF
>14|TRBV19|TRBD2|TRBJ2-7|NA
TGTGCCAGTAGTATAATTCTAGCGGGATCCGAGCAGTACTTC
CASSIILAGSEQYF
>15|TRBV11-2|NA|TRBJ2-5|NA
TGTGCCAGCAGACAGGAGCGCCCGTACCAAGAGACCCAGTACTTC
CASRQERPYQETQYF
>12|TRBV5-1|NA|TRBJ2-7|NA
TGCGCCAGCAGCTTGGCAGTGGACGAGCAGTACTTC
CASSLAVDEQYF
>15|TRBV14|NA|TRBJ2-1|NA
TGTGCCAGCAGCCTATACCGGGGGTTCTACAATGAGCAGTTCTTC
CASSLYRGFYNEQFF
>18|TRBV5-1|TRBD1|TRBJ1-4|NA
TGCGCCAGCAGCACCCCCAGGGGACAGGGGGCAGAACCTGAAAAACTGTTTTTT
CASSTPRGQGAEPEKLFF
>16|TRBV9|TRBD1|TRBJ2-7|NA
TGTGCCAGCAGCCCGAGGGGACAGGGGGACTCCTACGAGCAGTACTTC
CASSPRGQGDSYEQYF
>15|TRBV6-5|NA|TRBJ2-3|NA
TGTGCCAGCAGTTACTCGACCAACGGGAGAGATACGCAGTATTTT
CASSYSTNGRDTQYF
>12|TRBV7-9|NA|TRBJ2-4|once
TGTGCCAGCGCCTCTGGAGAGTACATTCAGTACTTC
CASASGEYIQYF
>13|TRBV4-1|NA|TRBJ2-7|NA
TGCGCCAGCAGCCAAGGGGAGGGGGGCGAGCAGTACTTC
CASSQGEGGEQYF
>15|TRBV6-5|TRBD2|TRBJ2-7|NA
TGTGCCAGCAGTTATTTCGGGAGGGGGGCCTACGAGCAGTACTTC
CASSYFGRGAYEQYF
>14|TRBV7-9|NA|TRBJ1-1|few
TGTGCCAGCAGCTTAGGCCAACAGAACACTGAAGCTTTCTTT
CASSLGQQNTEAFF
>14|TRBV28|NA|TRBJ1-5|NA
TGTGCCAGCACGTCCGTGGGGCGAGGTCAGCCCCAGCATTTT
CASTSVGRGQPQHF
>15|TRBV18|NA|TRBJ2-4|NA
TGTGCCAGCTCGACGGGCGGGGAAGCCAAAAACATTCAGTACTTC
CASSTGGEAKNIQYF
>14|TRBV19|TRBD2|TRBJ2-5|NA
TGTGCCACCCGGGGGGGACGGGTCCAAGAGACCCAGTACTTC
CATRGGRVQETQYF